One sample yielded the 30 T cell receptor beta chains listed below, sequenced in a study of blood T cell repertoires in COVID-19 (dated by TCRdb to about 2020). The library was obtained by the immunoSEQ multiplex PCR assay. TCRdb took this table from immuneACCESS and kept in-frame rearrangements with V and J called. Such tables lack part of the clones; where checked against another copy, unresolved V genes explain under half of the gap, and the rest is unexplained. The sample has more than 50,000 clones on record, 70% to 80% of them singletons. The top ten clones comprise 40% to 60% of the sample. The sequenced material came from peripheral blood. All receptors derive from a woman older than 75 with acute or convalescent COVID-19.

This rearrangement joins TRBV7-2 to TRBJ1-5; 10 bases are a match to TRBD1. Trimming took 4 bases from V and 3 from J; bases not matched to a gene: 9. The V gene's germline CDR1 is SGHTA and CDR2 FQGNSA. This CDR3 is 17 amino acids long. CDR3 protein: CASSSWDRGGINQPQHF. CDR3 sequence (DNA): TGTGCCAGCAGCTCATGGGACAGGGGAGGTATCAATCAGCCCCAGCATTTT.

This clone was counted only a few times. V gene TRBV28 combines with J gene TRBJ1-5; D uncertain. This CDR3 spans 13 amino acids. Germline values: CDR1 MDHEN, CDR2 SYDVKM. V was clipped by 3 bases and J by 6 bases, with 9 bases between them. The CDR3 DNA reads TGTGCCAGCAGTTTGGTGTCGAGTCAGCCCCAGCATTTT. This encodes CASSLVSSQPQHF.

This clone was recorded a few times. The rearrangement uses TRBV19 and TRBJ1-5; D is uncertain. CDR1 and CDR2 from the germline V gene are LNHDA and SQIVND (reference sequence). With 5 bases removed from V and 4 bases from J, the gap between germline ends came to 9 bases. The CDR3 totals 13 residues. This CDR3 reads CASSYRDNQPQHF. Here the CDR3 DNA reads TGTGCCAGTAGTTATAGAGATAATCAGCCCCAGCATTTT. Combining the CDR3 with reference TRBV19 and TRBJ1-5 gives the whole variable domain DGGITQSPKYLFRKEGQNVTLSCEQNLNHDAMYWYRQDPGQGLRLIYYSQIVNDFQKGDIAEGYSVSREKKESFPLTVTSAQKNPTAFYLCASSYRDNQPQHFGDGTRLSIL.

The chain couples TRBV7-2 to TRBJ2-5, with 8 bases fitting TRBD2. This CDR3 has 19 amino acids. Trimming cost V 1 base and J 2 bases; bases outside gene matches: 15. From germline, CDR1 is SGHTA and CDR2 FQGNSA. The CDR3 DNA sequence: TGTGCCAGCAGCTTAGGCACCCCGGGAGGGTCGAGGAGGCAAGAGACCCAGTACTTC. It codes for CASSLGTPGGSRRQETQYF.

This chain uses TRBV28 with TRBJ1-3; 10 nucleotides agree with TRBD1. The germline CDR1 and CDR2 sequences are MDHEN and SYDVKM. V lost 4 bases to trimming and J lost 3 bases; unmatched junction nucleotides: 9. This CDR3 has 17 residues. CDR3 protein: CASSYLDRGLYGNTIYF. The CDR3 bases are TGTGCCAGCAGTTACCTAGACAGGGGGCTTTATGGAAACACCATATATTTT.

This chain connects TRBV4-2 to TRBJ1-5; 10 bases are a match to TRBD1. Germline V CDR1 and CDR2: LGHNA, YNFKEQ. Unmatched junction bases numbered 2, after V lost 2 bases and J lost 4 bases. The CDR3 consists of 15 residues. For the CDR3, the DNA is TGTGCCAGCAGCCAAAGGGACAGGGGTAATCAGCCCCAGCATTTT. Amino acids: CASSQRDRGNQPQHF.

This clone was seen only a few times. This rearrangement joins TRBV15 to TRBJ2-7; 8 bases match TRBD2. V was clipped by 5 bases and J by 3 bases; unmatched bases: 9. CDR1 is LNHNV and CDR2 is YYDKDF in the germline V gene (reference sequence). The CDR3 is 15 residues long. CDR3: CATSQPGTRNYEQYF. CDR3 DNA sequence: TGTGCCACCAGCCAGCCCGGGACTAGGAACTACGAGCAGTACTTC. Full variable domain (missing parts from reference TRBV15 and TRBJ2-7): DAMVIQNPRYQVTQFGKPVTLSCSQTLNHNVMYWYQQKSSQAPKLLFHYYDKDFNNEADTPDNFQSRRPNTSFCFLDIRSPGLGDTAMYLCATSQPGTRNYEQYFGPGTRLTVT.

This clone came up a few times. The chain uses TRBV4-2 and TRBJ1-1; D is unresolved. Germline V lookup: CDR1 LGHNA, CDR2 YNFKEQ. The CDR3 has 12 residues. Trimming pared 0 bases from V and 7 bases from J, leaving 6 bases between. CDR3 DNA sequence: TGTGCCAGCAGCCAAGATCAGTATGAAGCTTTCTTT. This gives the protein CASSQDQYEAFF.

The CDR3 DNA follows: TGTGCCAGCTCACCTGGCCAGAACACTGAAGCTTTCTTT. Translation: CASSPGQNTEAFF. The genes are TRBV18 and TRBJ1-1; the D is unclear. The length of the CDR3 is 13 residues. V lost 3 bases to trimming and J lost 1 base, with 6 bases between them. Per germline, CDR1 KGHSH and CDR2 LQKENI.

This clone has only a few counts. The CDR3 loop is CASTLTGWTEAFF. Written as DNA, the CDR3 is TGTGCCAGTACCCTGACAGGGTGGACTGAAGCTTTCTTT. The V gene is TRBV19, the J gene TRBJ1-1; the match to TRBD1 covers 7 bases. The germline CDR1 and CDR2 sequences are LNHDA and SQIVND (reference sequence). The CDR3 covers 13 residues. V shed 7 bases and J 5 bases; nucleotides not matched to a gene: 7.

The chain recombines TRBV28 with TRBJ2-7, with TRBD1 matching over 8 bases. Per the germline V gene, CDR1 is MDHEN and CDR2 is SYDVKM. The CDR3 sequence is 12 residues long. J was trimmed by 6 bases and V by 5 bases; bases with no gene match: 3. The CDR3 bases are TGTGCCAGCAGTCTCGACAGGGGCGAGCAGTACTTC. The encoded protein is CASSLDRGEQYF.

The chain carries TRBV21-1 and TRBJ1-2. TRBV21-1 is deemed a pseudogene. There are 15 residues in the CDR3. CDR3 sequence reads: CASSKVGGVQLGYTF. Written as DNA, the CDR3 is TGTGCCAGCAGCAAAGTGGGCGGGGTACAGTTAGGCTACACCTTC.

The V call is TRBV27, the J call TRBJ2-7, with TRBD2 matching over 8 bases. The germline V gene has CDR1 MNHEY and CDR2 SMNVEV (reference sequence). The length of the CDR3 is 16 residues. The V gene end was trimmed by 5 bases and the J gene end by 3 bases; junction bases not matched to a gene: 12. CDR3 sequence (DNA): TGTGCCAGCAGTCCCCGGGAGGGGGGGAGCCTCTACGAGCAGTACTTC. This encodes CASSPREGGSLYEQYF.

This clone appeared once. The chain couples TRBV2 to TRBJ2-5; 11 positions match TRBD2. This CDR3 is built from 16 residues. The germline V gene has CDR1 SNHLY and CDR2 FYNNEI. V lost 11 bases, J lost 0 bases, and 11 bases stayed unmatched. This chain's CDR3 is CAATSGTYQYQETQYF. The CDR3 nucleotides read TGTGCCGCGACTAGCGGGACTTACCAGTACCAAGAGACCCAGTACTTC.

The rearrangement uses TRBV18 and TRBJ1-2; 8 nucleotides agree with TRBD1. Germline V CDR1 and CDR2: KGHSH, LQKENI. The CDR3 runs 13 residues. V lost 8 bases to trimming and J lost 7 bases; unmatched junction nucleotides: 9. CDR3 sequence reads: CASQGQAPGGYTF. Here the CDR3 DNA reads TGTGCCAGCCAGGGACAGGCCCCGGGTGGCTACACCTTC.

A few counts support this clone. This chain joins TRBV4-3 and TRBJ2-2; D may be TRBD1 (8 bases). CDR3 length equals 15 residues. CDR1 is LGHNA and CDR2 is YSLEER in the germline V gene. Deletions cut 2 bases from V and 9 bases from J, with 16 bases between. CDR3 in DNA: TGCGCCAGCAGCCAACAGGACAGGGAGGGTAGGGAGCTGTTTTTT. This codes for CASSQQDREGRELFF.

The J gene is TRBJ1-3, the V gene TRBV28, with unresolved D. Looked up from germline, CDR1 is MDHEN and CDR2 is SYDVKM. The CDR3 is made up of 13 amino acids. Trimming took off 3 bases at V and 8 bases at J, with 11 bases between the two ends. The CDR3 protein is CASSFSGGHTIYF. DNA for the CDR3: TGTGCCAGCAGTTTTTCCGGTGGTCACACCATATATTTT.

The rearrangement uses TRBV18 and TRBJ2-3, with 10 bases aligning to TRBD2. Germline values: CDR1 KGHSH, CDR2 LQKENI. V lost 0 bases to trimming and J lost 2 bases; unmatched junction nucleotides: 5. The CDR3 is 17 residues long. CDR3 sequence (DNA): TGTGCCAGCTCACCACCTGGACTAGCGGACCCCACAGATACGCAGTATTTT. This encodes CASSPPGLADPTDTQYF.

There are a few counts of this clone. The V gene is TRBV19, the J gene TRBJ2-2; 11 nucleotides line up with TRBD1. Germline V gene lookup returns CDR1 LNHDA and CDR2 SQIVND (reference sequence). This CDR3 contains 15 residues. Losses at the gene ends were 9 bases for V and 4 bases for J; bases not matched to a gene: 7. CDR3 bases: TGTGCCAGCCAAAGGACAGGGGGCAGCACCGGGGAGCTGTTTTTT. As protein: CASQRTGGSTGELFF.

The rearrangement uses TRBV28 and TRBJ2-5; 12 bases line up with TRBD2. Losses at the gene ends were 6 bases for V and 5 bases for J; bases not matched to a gene: 4. CDR1 and CDR2 from the germline V gene are MDHEN and SYDVKM. The CDR3 spans 14 residues. CDR3 sequence reads: CASRPSGRGETQYF. The CDR3 DNA reads TGTGCCAGCAGACCTAGCGGGAGGGGGGAGACCCAGTACTTC.

This rearrangement joins TRBV30 to TRBJ2-7; 11 nucleotides match TRBD2. V lost 3 bases, J lost 0 bases, and 16 bases stayed unmatched. The CDR3 loop spans 19 amino acids. CDR1 and CDR2 (germline): GTSNPN, SVGIG (reference sequence). Written as DNA, the CDR3 is TGTGCCTGGAGCCGGGGACTAGCGGTCTCTTGGATTTTCTCCTACGAGCAGTACTTC. It translates to CAWSRGLAVSWIFSYEQYF.

This chain links TRBV24-1 with TRBJ2-1; 9 bases are a match to TRBD1. V was pared by 2 bases and J by 8 bases, with 6 bases of the junction left unmatched. Per germline, CDR1 KGHDR and CDR2 SFDVKD. This CDR3 comprises 15 residues. In nucleotides, the CDR3 is TGTGCCACCAGTGATTATGACAGGGGGAGCGATGAGCAGTTCTTC. Its protein is CATSDYDRGSDEQFF.

The gene calls are TRBV3-1 (or the pseudogene TRBV3-2) and TRBJ1-2, with 9 bases that match TRBD1. V trimming: 4 bases; J trimming: 7 bases; junction bases outside the gene matches: 7. The CDR3 extends over 14 amino acids. In germline, CDR1 is LGHDT, CDR2 YNNKEL (reference sequence). The CDR3 region is CASSPLGQGFGYTF. The CDR3 bases are TGTGCCAGCAGCCCCTTGGGACAGGGATTTGGCTACACCTTC.

CDR3 protein: CASSMGASGRSVTDTQYF. The CDR3 DNA reads as TGTGCCAGTAGTATGGGAGCTAGCGGGAGGTCGGTCACAGATACGCAGTATTTT. The rearrangement links TRBV19 to TRBJ2-3; 11 bases align to TRBD2. Germline CDR1 is LNHDA and CDR2 is SQIVND (reference sequence). V was pared by 3 bases and J by 2 bases, with 10 bases of the junction left unmatched. There are 18 residues in the CDR3.

This clone was detected only a few times. V and J are TRBV15 and TRBJ1-3; D not certain. V lost 1 base to trimming and J lost 0 bases, with 10 bases between them. Germline V CDR1 and CDR2: LNHNV, YYDKDF (reference sequence). The CDR3 spans 16 residues. The DNA for the CDR3 is TGTGCCACCAGCAGAGTCGTTGGCAACTCTGGAAACACCATATATTTT. It translates to CATSRVVGNSGNTIYF. Full variable domain (missing parts from reference TRBV15 and TRBJ1-3): DAMVIQNPRYQVTQFGKPVTLSCSQTLNHNVMYWYQQKSSQAPKLLFHYYDKDFNNEADTPDNFQSRRPNTSFCFLDIRSPGLGDTAMYLCATSRVVGNSGNTIYFGEGSWLTVV.

The CDR3 region has the DNA TGTGCCAGCAGTTTCGGGACAGGGAGTACAGATACGCAGTATTTT. It yields the protein CASSFGTGSTDTQYF. This rearrangement joins TRBV28 to TRBJ2-3; TRBD1 agrees at 9 bases. The CDR3 is 15 amino acids. Germline loops: CDR1 MDHEN, CDR2 SYDVKM. V lost 3 bases and J lost 3; bases outside the gene matches: 4.

This clone was observed a few times. This chain links TRBV5-1 with TRBJ2-3; TRBD2 matches at 12 bases. The CDR3 has 16 amino acids. V lost 5 bases, J lost 4 bases, and 8 bases stayed unmatched. Looked up from germline, CDR1 is SGHRS and CDR2 is YFSETQ. CDR3 DNA sequence: TGCGCCAGCAGTCCCCTAGCGGGAGGGAAGGCAGATACGCAGTATTTT. Its protein product is CASSPLAGGKADTQYF.

The V call is TRBV5-5, the J call TRBJ2-2; D is perhaps TRBD1 (6 bases). V was pared by 3 bases and J by 4 bases, with 10 bases between. The CDR3 runs 14 residues. CDR1 SGHKS and CDR2 YYEKEE come from the germline V gene (reference sequence). The CDR3 is CASSYRQVTGELFF. The CDR3 region has the DNA TGTGCCAGCAGCTACCGACAGGTCACCGGGGAGCTGTTTTTT.

The chain carries TRBV28 and TRBJ1-2; 9 bases map to TRBD1. From germline, CDR1 is MDHEN and CDR2 SYDVKM. The CDR3 runs 16 residues. V trimming: 4 bases; J trimming: 6 bases; junction bases outside the gene matches: 12. CDR3 DNA sequence: TGTGCCAGCAGTTCCCTCCGGGACAGGGACTCGAATGGCTACACCTTC. Translated: CASSSLRDRDSNGYTF.

The rearrangement joins TRBV15 to TRBJ2-3; 7 positions agree with TRBD1. This CDR3 spans 17 amino acids. Trimming at V came to 0 bases and at J to 7 bases, leaving 13 bases not matched to a gene. Germline V gives CDR1 LNHNV, CDR2 YYDKDF (reference sequence). For the CDR3, the DNA is TGTGCCACCAGCAGAGATAGGGGGCAGGGGGAAAAATATACGCAGTATTTT. Its translation: CATSRDRGQGEKYTQYF.